Each of the 17 T cell receptor beta chains below was sequenced from the same sample in a study of HIV-infected patients and healthy controls. Reverse transcription used around 500 ng RNA and constant-region primers for alpha and beta. Using multiplexing indices, alpha and beta chain libraries were generated apart by chain-specific third strand synthesis. TCRdb ran MiXCR on the 5' RACE reads and lists one entry per CDR3 protein. The profile shows about 7,600 distinct CDR3 sequences, about a tenth of them singletons. Whole blood was used without fractionation, so all unsorted peripheral T cells were included. The sample was blood, taken before antiretroviral therapy. The receptor source for this set is an adult with HIV infection.

The V and J genes are TRBV6-2 or TRBV6-3 and TRBJ1-1; D uncertain. The V gene's germline CDR1 is MNHEY and CDR2 SVGEGT. The CDR3 totals 12 residues. Trimming pared 6 bases from V and 8 bases from J, leaving 13 bases between. The CDR3 bases are TGTGCCAGCAGCCCCGATCTGAGGGAAGCTTTCTTT. Residues: CASSPDLREAFF.

The genes are TRBV9 and TRBJ2-5, with 9 bases aligning to TRBD1. The germline V gene encodes CDR1 SGDLS and CDR2 YYNGEE. The CDR3 has 16 amino acids. The V gene end was trimmed by 4 bases and the J gene end by 5 bases; junction bases not matched to a gene: 12. CDR3 region: CASSYDGTGSGETQYF. The CDR3 nucleotides are TGTGCCAGCAGCTATGACGGGACAGGGTCCGGGGAGACCCAGTACTTC.

The chain combines TRBV11-3 with TRBJ1-1; no reliable D call. CDR3 size: 13 residues. With 6 bases removed from V and 0 bases from J, the gap between germline ends came to 8 bases. Germline V CDR1 and CDR2: SGHNT, YENEEA. The CDR3 here is CASSYDVNTEAFF. The CDR3 DNA reads TGTGCCAGCAGTTACGACGTGAACACTGAAGCTTTCTTT.

This clonotype came up a few times. This chain uses TRBV28 with TRBJ2-6, with D tentatively TRBD1 (6 bases). The CDR3 loop spans 17 amino acids. V lost 7 bases and J 0 bases, leaving 16 bases between the germline ends. Germline-derived CDR1 and CDR2 are MDHEN and SYDVKM. In nucleotides, the CDR3 is TGTGCCAGCACCGACAGGCGGACCCTCTCTGGGGCCAACGTCCTGACTTTC. It codes for CASTDRRTLSGANVLTF. The full variable domain, with the rest looked up from reference TRBV28 and TRBJ2-6, is DVKVTQSSRYLVKRTGEKVFLECVQDMDHENMFWYRQDPGLGLRLIYFSYDVKMKEKGDIPEGYSVSREKKERFSLILESASTNQTSMYLCASTDRRTLSGANVLTFGAGSRLTVL.

Points on this clonotype: Likely a read error: the CDR3 ends without its conserved phenylalanine or tryptophan. The V call is TRBV4-3, the J call TRBJ2-7; a possible D gene is TRBD2 (5 bases). V lost 0 bases to trimming and J lost 0 bases, with 9 bases between them. Looked up from germline, CDR1 is LGHNA and CDR2 is YSLEER. There are 15 residues in the CDR3. CDR3 DNA sequence: TGCGCCAGCAGCCAAGATGTGGGGAGCTCCTACGAGCAGTACTCC. Its translation: CASSQDVGSSYEQYS.

This clonotype occurred many times. This rearrangement joins TRBV6-6 to TRBJ1-3; D not certain. This CDR3 is 14 amino acids long. The V gene's germline CDR1 is MNHNY and CDR2 SVGAGI (reference sequence). V was shortened by 3 bases and J by 0 bases, with 6 bases between the two germline ends. The CDR3 loop is CASSYLSSGNTIYF. The DNA for the CDR3 is TGTGCCAGCAGTTATCTAAGCTCTGGAAACACCATATATTTT.

This clonotype was recorded at least ten times. The chain recombines TRBV20-1 with TRBJ1-2; 7 bases agree with TRBD1. Germline assignment: CDR1 DFQATT and CDR2 SNEGSKA (reference sequence). The CDR3 sequence is 12 residues long. V was clipped by 5 bases and J by 6 bases; unmatched bases: 6. CDR3 in amino acids: CSAARGTDGYTF. The CDR3 DNA is TGCAGTGCTGCCCGAGGGACAGATGGCTACACCTTC.

This clonotype was detected a few times. The chain employs TRBV19 and TRBJ2-3, with TRBD1 matching over 11 bases. With V trimmed by 5 bases and J by 1 base, 2 bases remained unmatched. The V gene's germline CDR1 is LNHDA and CDR2 SQIVND (reference sequence). The CDR3 consists of 15 residues. In nucleotides, the CDR3 is TGTGCCAGTAGTGGACAGGGGGCGGGCACAGATACGCAGTATTTT. It specifies CASSGQGAGTDTQYF. Combining the CDR3 with reference TRBV19 and TRBJ2-3 gives the whole variable domain DGGITQSPKYLFRKEGQNVTLSCEQNLNHDAMYWYRQDPGQGLRLIYYSQIVNDFQKGDIAEGYSVSREKKESFPLTVTSAQKNPTAFYLCASSGQGAGTDTQYFGPGTRLTVL.

By share, this clonotype counts as medium-sized (0.01 to 0.1%). The V call is TRBV6-6, the J call TRBJ1-2, with 7 bases matching TRBD1. Germline trimming cut 6 bases from V and 7 bases from J; bases unmatched to any gene: 14. Germline CDR1 reads MNHNY; CDR2 reads SVGAGI (reference sequence). The CDR3 runs 15 residues. The CDR3 sequence is CASSSQGDSRSGYTF. CDR3 nucleotide sequence: TGTGCCAGCAGCTCTCAAGGGGACAGTCGGTCTGGCTACACCTTC.

This clonotype was found many times. This chain connects TRBV19 to TRBJ2-7; possibly TRBD1 for D (6 bases). Between the trimmed V and J ends, which lost 4 bases and 5 bases, there was a span of 15 bases. The length of the CDR3 is 14 residues. Germline V lookup: CDR1 LNHDA, CDR2 SQIVND (reference sequence). The CDR3 here is CASSTWDKADEQYF. DNA for the CDR3: TGTGCCAGTAGTACCTGGGACAAAGCAGACGAGCAGTACTTC.

Within the sample, this clonotype is medium-sized. This chain uses TRBV6-1 with TRBJ1-5; D not certain. V lost 0 bases, J lost 5 bases, and 8 bases lay in between. The CDR3 has 14 amino acids. The germline V gene encodes CDR1 MNHNS and CDR2 SASEGT. This CDR3 is CASSEAWVHQPQHF. The CDR3 DNA follows: TGTGCCAGCAGTGAAGCGTGGGTACATCAGCCCCAGCATTTT.

This clonotype was seen repeatedly, ten times or more. The gene calls are TRBV11-2 and TRBJ2-7, with D perhaps given as TRBD1 or TRBD2 (6 bases each). Trimming shortened V by 7 bases and J by 1 base, and 11 bases separated the two germline ends. In germline, CDR1 is SGHAT, CDR2 FQNNGV. CDR3 size: 13 residues. The CDR3 sequence is CASKQGGSYEQYF. The CDR3 nucleotides read TGTGCCAGCAAGCAAGGGGGGTCCTACGAGCAGTACTTC.

There are many counts of this clonotype. The chain carries TRBV19 and TRBJ2-3; 8 bases align to TRBD2. Germline CDR1 and CDR2: LNHDA and SQIVND (reference sequence). The CDR3 sequence is 14 residues long. The junction had 11 bases not matched to a gene; V was cut back by 5 bases and J by 10 bases. CDR3 protein: CASSALSGAGAQYF. The CDR3 nucleotides are TGTGCCAGTAGTGCCCTTAGCGGGGCCGGGGCGCAGTATTTT.

Ten or more counts support this clonotype. V gene TRBV7-9 combines with J gene TRBJ2-7; D is possibly TRBD2 (5 bases). Germline CDR1 is SEHNR and CDR2 is FQNEAQ (reference sequence). V was pared by 3 bases and J by 3 bases, with 18 bases between. The CDR3 sequence is 16 residues long. The CDR3 DNA is TGTGCCAGCAGCTTGGGCCGGCCACCGGAGGTCTACGAGCAGTACTTC. Translating it yields CASSLGRPPEVYEQYF. The full variable domain, completed using reference TRBV7-9 and TRBJ2-7, is DTGVSQNPRHKITKRGQNVTFRCDPISEHNRLYWYRQTLGQGPEFLTYFQNEAQLEKSRLLSDRFSAERPKGSFSTLEIQRTEQGDSAMYLCASSLGRPPEVYEQYFGPGTRLTVT.

This clonotype was seen at least ten times. V is TRBV13 and J is TRBJ2-7; D perhaps matches TRBD2 (6 bases). CDR3 length: 14 amino acids. Trimming removed 4 bases at V and 5 bases at J, with 15 bases between. Germline-derived CDR1 and CDR2 are PRHDT and FYEKMQ (reference sequence). CDR3 in amino acids: CASSSWRVRNEQYF. CDR3 sequence (DNA): TGTGCCAGCAGCTCGTGGAGGGTAAGGAACGAGCAGTACTTC.

This clonotype qualifies as medium-sized (0.01 to 0.1%). The rearrangement uses TRBV2 and TRBJ2-3; the match to TRBD2 covers 8 bases. This CDR3 contains 15 residues. CDR1 SNHLY and CDR2 FYNNEI come from the germline V gene. V dropped 1 base and J dropped 2; count of bases not matched to a gene: 2. The CDR3 DNA follows: TGTGCCAGCAGTGAAGGGACTAGCTACACAGATACGCAGTATTTT. It yields the protein CASSEGTSYTDTQYF.

This clonotype appeared many times. The rearrangement joins TRBV7-2 to TRBJ2-1; TRBD2 agrees at 7 bases. CDR3 size: 15 residues. J was trimmed by 3 bases and V by 4 bases; bases with no gene match: 6. CDR1 and CDR2 (germline): SGHTA, FQGNSA. Written as DNA, the CDR3 is TGTGCCAGCAGCTCACTAGCGAACTACTACAATGAGCAGTTCTTC. Translated: CASSSLANYYNEQFF.